The 15 T cell receptor beta chains below were found in one sample sequenced in a study of CD4+ T cells in melanoma. TCRdb keeps only in-frame clones here, not all; method: immunoSEQ multiplex PCR. The sample records about 21,000 clones, around 78% being singletons. These receptors came from a human donor with melanoma.

V usage is TRBV5-6 and J usage is TRBJ1-2; perhaps TRBD1 as D (6 bases). CDR3 length equals 14 residues. V lost 2 bases, J lost 4 bases, and 12 bases lay in between. CDR1 and CDR2 (germline): SGHDT, YYEEEE. CDR3 protein: CASSLSPDSYGYTF. Here the CDR3 DNA reads TGTGCCAGCAGCTTATCCCCGGACAGCTATGGCTACACCTTC.

This sequence joins TRBV18 and TRBJ2-7; no firm D call. The V and J ends lost 3 bases and 1 base respectively, with 7 bases between them. CDR3 length equals 13 residues. Per the germline V gene, CDR1 is KGHSH and CDR2 is LQKENI. CDR3 residues: CASSPALSYEQYF. The CDR3 DNA reads TGTGCCAGCTCACCCGCGCTATCCTACGAGCAGTACTTC. The whole variable domain, remainder taken from reference TRBV18 and TRBJ2-7, is NAGVMQNPRHLVRRRGQEARLRCSPMKGHSHVYWYRQLPEEGLKFMVYLQKENIIDESGMPKERFSAEFPKEGPSILRIQQVVRGDSAAYFCASSPALSYEQYFGPGTRLTVT.

By share of the sample, this clone is medium-sized. The CDR3 DNA is TGCGCCAGCAGCTTCGGTCGTCTTGGAGGTGAAGCTTTCTTT. Translated, it gives CASSFGRLGGEAFF. The chain has TRBV5-1 and TRBJ1-1; D is undetermined. Germline lookup yields CDR1 SGHRS and CDR2 YFSETQ. Trimming removed 2 bases at V and 7 bases at J, with 15 bases between. This CDR3 has 14 residues.

The rearrangement links TRBV30 to TRBJ1-2; D may be TRBD1 (5 bases). This CDR3 has 14 residues. Trimming pared 2 bases from V and 6 bases from J, leaving 16 bases between. CDR1 is GTSNPN, CDR2 SVGIG, per germline (reference sequence). The CDR3 reads CAWSRPGRDHGYTF. The DNA of the CDR3 is TGTGCCTGGAGTCGTCCGGGCAGGGATCATGGCTACACCTTC.

V is TRBV20-1 and J is TRBJ1-1; no firm D call. This CDR3 has 11 amino acids. V gave up 6 bases and J gave up 1 base, with 6 bases separating them. In germline, CDR1 is DFQATT, CDR2 SNEGSKA (reference sequence). CDR3 loop: CSAPRNTEAFF. The CDR3 DNA reads TGCAGTGCCCCCCGGAACACTGAAGCTTTCTTT.

This chain joins TRBV18 and TRBJ2-2; 10 nucleotides agree with TRBD1. This CDR3 contains 15 residues. V lost 3 bases and J lost 8; bases outside the gene matches: 6. CDR1 KGHSH and CDR2 LQKENI come from the germline V gene. The CDR3 sequence is CASSPRQGAQGELFF. In DNA form, the CDR3 reads TGTGCCAGCTCACCCAGACAGGGGGCGCAAGGGGAGCTGTTTTTT. Using reference TRBV18 and TRBJ2-2 for the parts outside the CDR3, the full variable domain is NAGVMQNPRHLVRRRGQEARLRCSPMKGHSHVYWYRQLPEEGLKFMVYLQKENIIDESGMPKERFSAEFPKEGPSILRIQQVVRGDSAAYFCASSPRQGAQGELFFGEGSRLTVL.

This clone has only one observation. V usage is TRBV20-1 and J usage is TRBJ2-5; no firm D call. This CDR3 region has 11 residues. Germline V gives CDR1 DFQATT, CDR2 SNEGSKA (reference sequence). Trimming took off 5 bases at V and 0 bases at J, with 4 bases between the two ends. The CDR3 nucleotides read TGCAGTGCTGCCCACCAAGAGACCCAGTACTTC. Its protein product is CSAAHQETQYF.

J is TRBJ1-1 and V is TRBV7-3; D remains unclear. This CDR3 spans 12 amino acids. Looked up from germline, CDR1 is SGHTA and CDR2 is FQGTGA. Trimming took off 3 bases at V and 3 bases at J, with 5 bases between the two ends. CDR3 sequence (DNA): TGTGCCAGCAGCTTCCGATACACTGAAGCTTTCTTT. Translated, it gives CASSFRYTEAFF.

The CDR3 sequence is CASSVATVGGRNTIYF. CDR3 nucleotides: TGTGCCAGCAGCGTAGCTACGGTGGGTGGACGGAACACCATATATTTT. The rearrangement links TRBV9 to TRBJ1-3; D gene unclear. V lost 0 bases and J 7 bases, leaving 17 bases between the germline ends. Germline V gene sequence: CDR1 SGDLS, CDR2 YYNGEE. This CDR3 region has 16 residues.

The chain combines TRBV11-2 with TRBJ1-2; TRBD1 is a possible D gene (6 bases). V was clipped by 1 base and J by 3 bases, with 15 bases between them. This CDR3 region has 16 residues. Germline lookup yields CDR1 SGHAT and CDR2 FQNNGV. The CDR3 sequence is CASSLGQGLSDYGYTF. Here the CDR3 DNA reads TGTGCCAGCAGCTTAGGCCAGGGGCTATCGGACTATGGCTACACCTTC.

The rearrangement uses TRBV2 and TRBJ1-1, with a tentative D call TRBD1 (5 bases). The CDR3 has 12 residues. Looked up from germline, CDR1 is SNHLY and CDR2 is FYNNEI. V was shortened by 4 bases and J by 6 bases, with 9 bases between the two germline ends. In DNA, the CDR3 is TGTGCCAGCAGTGGGGGCGCGGCTGAAGCTTTCTTT. This encodes CASSGGAAEAFF.

The V and J genes are TRBV6-5 and TRBJ2-5; D remains unclear. The J call may be mistaken, given a closer DNA end match to TRBJ2-7. Per germline, CDR1 MNHEY and CDR2 SVGAGI. The CDR3 has 15 residues. The CDR3 here is CASSSEGPGSYEQYF. CDR3 sequence (DNA): TGTGCCAGCAGCTCCGAAGGACCCGGATCCTACGAGCAGTACTTC.

The rearrangement links TRBV6-5 to TRBJ1-5; 7 bases align to TRBD1. V was pared by 6 bases and J by 3 bases, with 8 bases of the junction left unmatched. Germline V lookup: CDR1 MNHEY, CDR2 SVGAGI. The CDR3 extends over 15 amino acids. The CDR3 DNA reads as TGTGCCAGCAGCCCTCGGACAGGAAACAATCAGCCCCAGCATTTT. Protein: CASSPRTGNNQPQHF.

The chain links TRBV10-3 to TRBJ1-1; 10 nucleotides line up with TRBD1. The trim removed 10 bases at V and 4 bases at J, leaving 12 bases unmatched. This CDR3 contains 15 residues. Germline loops: CDR1 ENHRY, CDR2 SYGVKD. The CDR3 sequence: CATNSRQGAPTEAFF. The DNA of the CDR3 is TGTGCCACCAACTCAAGACAGGGGGCGCCCACTGAAGCTTTCTTT.

The chain carries TRBV6-1 and TRBJ1-2; D gene uncertain. Trimming shortened V by 7 bases and J by 2 bases, and 11 bases separated the two germline ends. Germline values: CDR1 MNHNS, CDR2 SASEGT. The CDR3 covers 13 residues. This CDR3 reads CASTHGWNYGYTF. The CDR3 DNA is TGTGCCAGCACCCACGGTTGGAACTATGGCTACACCTTC.